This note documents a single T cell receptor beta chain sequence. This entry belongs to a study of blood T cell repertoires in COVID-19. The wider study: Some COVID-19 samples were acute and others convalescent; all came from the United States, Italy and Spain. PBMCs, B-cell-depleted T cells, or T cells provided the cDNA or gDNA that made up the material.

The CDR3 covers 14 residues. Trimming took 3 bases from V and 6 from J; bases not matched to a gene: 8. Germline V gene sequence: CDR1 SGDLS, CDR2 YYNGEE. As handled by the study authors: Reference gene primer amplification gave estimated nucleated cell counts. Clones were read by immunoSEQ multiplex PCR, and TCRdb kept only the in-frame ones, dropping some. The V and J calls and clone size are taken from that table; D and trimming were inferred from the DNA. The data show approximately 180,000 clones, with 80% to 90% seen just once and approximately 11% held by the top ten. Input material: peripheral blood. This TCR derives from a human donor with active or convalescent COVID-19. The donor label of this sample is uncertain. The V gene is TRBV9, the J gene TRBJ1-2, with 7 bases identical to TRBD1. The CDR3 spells CASSGADRVNGYTF. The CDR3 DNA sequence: TGTGCCAGCAGCGGGGCCGACAGGGTAAATGGCTACACCTTC.